This T cell receptor beta chain appears in the sequencing data of a study of T cell responses to AZD1222 COVID-19 vaccine. This CDR3 has 13 residues. The ends were cut back, 4 bases at V and 8 bases at J, with 16 bases in the middle. Germline CDR1 reads SQVTM; CDR2 reads ANQGSEA. This clone turned up a few times. Its antigen is undetermined. Here immunoSEQ multiplex PCR was the method, and the copy in TCRdb shows in-frame clones only, minus some. The sample has around 130,000 clones; around 84% are singletons. Regarding the study as a whole: After the peak T cell response, and only then, were repertoires sampled. Spike-specific TCR breadth and depth grew following two AZD1222 doses. A mostly white British donor set with more females was recruited, and clonal diversity was possibly underestimated. The CD4 TCRs associated with vaccination extended across spike and predominated at 160-218 and 743-854.

This chain joins TRBV29-1 and TRBJ2-3; either TRBD1 or TRBD2 may supply D (5 bases each). Specimen: peripheral blood, collected on day 0 of AZD1222 vaccination. This clonotype was obtained from an adult in good health. The chain's CDR3 is CSVGGRSIGTQYF. In nucleotides, the CDR3 is TGCAGCGTTGGGGGACGGAGCATAGGTACGCAGTATTTT.